This record covers a single T cell receptor (beta chain). Antigen unknown. Other DNA sequences within the sample encode an identical CDR3. The source of the sample is a study of cytomegalovirus exposure and HLA in healthy donors. Sequencing used immunoSEQ multiplex PCR; TCRdb keeps in-frame clones, though not all of them. Of about 330,000 clones in the sample, roughly 87% were seen once. The approximately 130-subject validation cohort, separate from the 666-subject first cohort, included the donors. CDR3 size: 14 residues. The germline V and J ends were trimmed by 3 bases and 2 bases, with 8 bases remaining between them. Germline V lookup: CDR1 MDHEN, CDR2 SYDVKM. Whole-study findings and limits: The study listed some 160 cytomegalovirus-associated TCR beta chains. With high specificity and sensitivity, the classifier reportedly diagnosed cytomegalovirus status. Three CMV-associated chains proved CMV antigen-specific in vitro.

The TCR sequence derives from a woman between 25 and 40 years old in good health and CMV-seropositive. The chain recombines TRBV28 with TRBJ1-5; tentative D call: TRBD1 (5 bases). The sequencing input was PBMCs. The DNA for the CDR3 is TGTGCCAGCAGTTTCGGGACCGGCAATCAGCCCCAGCATTTT. Its protein is CASSFGTGNQPQHF.